This TCR beta chain came from a study of cytomegalovirus exposure and HLA in healthy donors. Sequenced by immunoSEQ multiplex PCR; TCRdb stores in-frame clones only, minus some. The table includes about 110,000 clones, around 82% detected once. V lost 6 bases, J lost 0 bases, and 5 bases stayed unmatched. The V gene's germline CDR1 is MNHNY and CDR2 SVGAGI (reference sequence). CDR3 length: 14 residues. The sample taken for sequencing was PBMCs. This TCR was sampled from a woman younger than 35 in good health and CMV-seronegative. The chain links TRBV6-6 to TRBJ2-7; 7 bases match TRBD1. CDR3 residues: CASRRQGSSYEQYF. As DNA, the CDR3 is TGTGCCAGCAGAAGACAGGGAAGCTCCTACGAGCAGTACTTC.